This TCR beta chain appears in the sequencing data of a study of beta chain features in type 1 diabetes. Study-wide background: Healthy donors resembled patients in age, gender and cell yields. Examination covered fewer than 110 million sorted cells spanning all samples. Regarding the study as a whole: Patients' naive, central memory and Treg TCRB repertoires seemed closer to one another than those of healthy donors. In every one of the four CD4+ subsets, TCRB CDR3s were moderately but significantly shorter in Type 1 diabetes patients.

The whole isolated RNA underwent reverse transcription, so sequencing captured expressed TCRB transcripts. TCRdb keeps only in-frame clones here, not all; method: immunoSEQ multiplex PCR. Of approximately 360,000 clones listed, approximately 12% were seen once; the top ten hold around 0.01%. The CDR3 runs to 15 residues. The trim removed 8 bases at V and 2 bases at J, leaving 5 bases unmatched. Germline V gives CDR1 KGHSH, CDR2 LQKENI. By way of CD45RO/CCR7/CD25/CD127/CD95/CD27, the CD4+ regulatory, stem cell-like memory, central memory and naive cells were sorted. Comment on this clone: What it binds is unknown.

This clonotype originated in a woman aged 18-35 years with type 1 diabetes. The V and J genes are TRBV18 and TRBJ2-3; 12 bases align to TRBD2. Sequencing was carried out using naive CD4+ T cells from blood. The CDR3 protein is CASTTSGGSTDTQYF. DNA of the CDR3: TGTGCCAGCACCACTAGCGGGGGGTCCACAGATACGCAGTATTTT.